Presented here are 7 T cell receptor beta chains from one specimen sequenced in a study of siplizumab effects on memory and regulatory T cells. The data were produced by immunoSEQ multiplex PCR, yet TCRdb's version contains in-frame clones alone and is incomplete. The sample comprises 95,000 to 100,000 clones, roughly 91% of which are singletons, and 9.5% to 15% rests with the top ten. Sequences were obtained from non-Treg CD4+ T cells sorted from blood. The receptor source for this set is a human donor in good health.

This clone was seen just once. This chain joins TRBV15 and TRBJ2-3; 10 bases agree with TRBD2. CDR1 LNHNV and CDR2 YYDKDF come from the germline V gene (reference sequence). J gave up 6 bases and V 2 bases, and 2 bases lay outside the gene matches. This CDR3 region has 14 residues. The CDR3 DNA is TGTGCCACCAGCAGACTAGCGGGAGTGGATACGCAGTATTTT. Protein product: CATSRLAGVDTQYF. The full variable domain, completed using reference TRBV15 and TRBJ2-3, is DAMVIQNPRYQVTQFGKPVTLSCSQTLNHNVMYWYQQKSSQAPKLLFHYYDKDFNNEADTPDNFQSRRPNTSFCFLDIRSPGLGDTAMYLCATSRLAGVDTQYFGPGTRLTVL.

Only a few counts were recorded for this clone. The chain has TRBV9 and TRBJ2-2; a possible D gene is TRBD1 (5 bases). The CDR3 has 16 amino acids. Trimming removed 4 bases from V and 2 bases from J, with 15 bases in between. Looked up from germline, CDR1 is SGDLS and CDR2 is YYNGEE. The CDR3 DNA reads as TGTGCCAGCAGCTCCCGGACAACCGCTAACACCGGGGAGCTGTTTTTT. Amino acids: CASSSRTTANTGELFF.

The chain employs TRBV7-9 and TRBJ2-1, with D possibly being TRBD2 (6 bases). V gave up 2 bases and J gave up 8 bases, with 16 bases separating them. Per the germline V gene, CDR1 is SEHNR and CDR2 is FQNEAQ (reference sequence). The CDR3 contains 15 residues. The CDR3 is CASSLKSVRRDEQFF. The CDR3 nucleotides are TGTGCCAGCAGCTTAAAGTCAGTGAGGAGGGATGAGCAGTTCTTC.

The rearrangement uses TRBV7-2 and TRBJ2-2; the D call may be TRBD1 or TRBD2 (5 bases each). The CDR3 runs to 13 residues. Per the germline V gene, CDR1 is SGHTA and CDR2 is FQGNSA. With 7 bases removed from V and 7 bases from J, the gap between germline ends came to 13 bases. DNA for the CDR3: TGTGCCAGCACCAGGGACGTTTACGGGGAGCTGTTTTTT. It codes for CASTRDVYGELFF.

The chain carries TRBV5-1 and TRBJ2-3; TRBD2 is a possible D gene (5 bases). The CDR3 is made up of 15 amino acids. Trimming took off 0 bases at V and 4 bases at J, with 12 bases between the two ends. Per the germline V gene, CDR1 is SGHRS and CDR2 is YFSETQ. The CDR3 nucleotides are TGCGCCAGCAGCTTGGAAGGCGTGCGGGCAGATACGCAGTATTTT. Its protein product is CASSLEGVRADTQYF.

CDR3 loop: CAWSRGTPYEQYF. In nucleotides, the CDR3 is TGTGCCTGGAGTCGAGGGACCCCCTACGAGCAGTACTTC. This chain connects TRBV30 to TRBJ2-7; D may correspond to TRBD1 or TRBD2 (5 bases each). The germline V gene has CDR1 GTSNPN and CDR2 SVGIG (reference sequence). V was trimmed by 2 bases and J by 2 bases, leaving 10 bases between them. The CDR3 is 13 amino acids.

The chain combines TRBV6-1 with TRBJ1-2, with 8 bases identical to TRBD1. Germline CDR1 and CDR2: MNHNS and SASEGT. The CDR3 totals 13 residues. The V segment lost 7 bases and the J segment 10 bases; nucleotides outside the gene matches: 11. In DNA, the CDR3 is TGTGCCAGCACCGTTGGGGCAGGGGGCAACTACACCTTC. Translation: CASTVGAGGNYTF.